The 2 T cell receptor beta chains listed next were all sequenced from one sample in a study of cytomegalovirus exposure and HLA in healthy donors. PCR was performed using 60 Vbeta and 13 Jbeta primers. The repertoire was sequenced with immunoSEQ multiplex PCR; TCRdb's copy has only in-frame clones and lacks some. The table shows 58,000 or so clones, with roughly 73% occurring only once. The sequencing sample was made of PBMCs. The source is a woman aged 40 to 55 in good health and CMV-seropositive.

V is TRBV5-1 and J is TRBJ1-6; 12 bases map to TRBD1. The CDR3 is 18 residues long. With V trimmed by 4 bases and J by 8 bases, 13 bases remained unmatched. CDR1 and CDR2 from the germline V gene are SGHRS and YFSETQ. The CDR3 protein is CASSPSGTGGLRDSPLHF. The DNA of the CDR3 is TGCGCCAGCAGCCCTTCCGGGACAGGGGGCTTGAGGGATTCACCCCTCCACTTT.

This clone was observed a single time. V gene TRBV18 combines with J gene TRBJ1-4; 8 bases fit TRBD1. V gave up 3 bases and J gave up 3 bases; unmatched junction bases: 0. The length of the CDR3 is 14 residues. Germline CDR1 KGHSH, CDR2 LQKENI. The CDR3 coding sequence is TGTGCCAGCTCACCGACAGGGGCTAATGAAAAACTGTTTTTT. Its protein product is CASSPTGANEKLFF.